These 8 T cell receptor beta chains share one sample of origin, sequenced in a study of beta chain features in type 1 diabetes. Sequenced material consisted of expressed TCRB transcripts (all of the isolated RNA was reverse transcribed). The data were produced by immunoSEQ multiplex PCR, yet TCRdb's version contains in-frame clones alone and is incomplete. The sample records hundreds of thousands of clones, about 70% being singletons. The sequencing input was naive CD4+ T cells from blood. Receptor source: a man aged 30 to 39 in good health.

This clone turned up a few times. This chain links TRBV15 with TRBJ2-5; D is perhaps TRBD2 (6 bases). The CDR3 is 14 residues long. Germline loops: CDR1 LNHNV, CDR2 YYDKDF (reference sequence). V lost 0 bases to trimming and J lost 5 bases, with 10 bases between them. CDR3 bases: TGTGCCACCAGCAGAGATGGAGGGCGGGAGACCCAGTACTTC. Residues: CATSRDGGRETQYF.

The chain couples TRBV30 to TRBJ2-1; TRBD2 agrees at 15 bases. Germline trimming cut 4 bases from V and 8 bases from J; bases unmatched to any gene: 12. Germline values: CDR1 GTSNPN, CDR2 SVGIG (reference sequence). This CDR3 has 17 residues. This CDR3 reads CAWTVGRTSGGADEQFF. Written as DNA, the CDR3 is TGTGCCTGGACTGTTGGGCGGACTAGCGGGGGGGCCGATGAGCAGTTCTTC.

The chain links TRBV7-9 to TRBJ2-1; D is possibly TRBD1 or TRBD2 (5 bases each). CDR1 and CDR2 (germline): SEHNR, FQNEAQ (reference sequence). This CDR3 has 16 residues. Between the trimmed V and J ends, which lost 1 base and 5 bases, there was a span of 15 bases. The CDR3 loop is CASSLVVGRGDNEQFF. The CDR3 DNA reads as TGTGCCAGCAGCTTAGTTGTGGGCCGAGGGGACAATGAGCAGTTCTTC.

The gene calls are TRBV30 and TRBJ2-5, with 10 bases identical to TRBD2. The CDR3 extends over 14 amino acids. With V trimmed by 4 bases and J by 4 bases, 6 bases remained unmatched. Germline-derived CDR1 and CDR2 are GTSNPN and SVGIG (reference sequence). This CDR3 is CAWNLAGEGETQYF. The CDR3 nucleotides read TGTGCCTGGAATCTAGCGGGAGAGGGAGAGACCCAGTACTTC.

This clone was observed a handful of times. V usage is TRBV5-6 and J usage is TRBJ2-5, with TRBD2 matching 8 bases. This CDR3 is built from 14 residues. V shed 4 bases and J 5 bases; nucleotides not matched to a gene: 7. Germline V lookup: CDR1 SGHDT, CDR2 YYEEEE. The CDR3 coding sequence is TGTGCCAGCAGCACACGGACTAGCCGGGAGACCCAGTACTTC. Its protein product is CASSTRTSRETQYF.

The chain combines TRBV7-2 with TRBJ2-1, with D possibly matching TRBD1 (5 bases). This CDR3 spans 14 amino acids. Trimming took off 5 bases at V and 6 bases at J, with 14 bases between the two ends. Germline-derived CDR1 and CDR2 are SGHTA and FQGNSA. CDR3 sequence: CASSVRQKSNEQFF. CDR3 bases: TGTGCCAGCAGCGTCAGACAGAAGTCCAATGAGCAGTTCTTC.

The chain uses TRBV2 and TRBJ2-1; D ambiguous. This CDR3 spans 14 amino acids. The ends were cut back, 2 bases at V and 5 bases at J, with 10 bases in the middle. The germline CDR1 and CDR2 sequences are SNHLY and FYNNEI. CDR3 nucleotides: TGTGCCAGCAGTGAACGGATTTATAACAATGAGCAGTTCTTC. Translation gives CASSERIYNNEQFF. Complete variable domain (other parts from reference TRBV2 and TRBJ2-1): EPEVTQTPSHQVTQMGQEVILRCVPISNHLYFYWYRQILGQKVEFLVSFYNNEISEKSEIFDDQFSVERPDGSNFTLKIRSTKLEDSAMYFCASSERIYNNEQFFGPGTRLTVL.

The V gene is TRBV25-1, the J gene TRBJ2-4; the D is unclear. This CDR3 is built from 12 residues. The ends were cut back, 3 bases at V and 6 bases at J, with 6 bases in the middle. CDR1 and CDR2 (germline): MGHDK, SYGVNS. The CDR3 bases are TGTGCCAGCAGTGACAGCCCAAACATTCAGTACTTC. Translating gives CASSDSPNIQYF. The whole variable domain, remainder taken from reference TRBV25-1 and TRBJ2-4, is EADIYQTPRYLVIGTGKKITLECSQTMGHDKMYWYQQDPGMELHLIHYSYGVNSTEKGDLSSESTVSRIRTEHFPLTLESARPSHTSQYLCASSDSPNIQYFGAGTRLSVL.